Below, one TCR beta chain is given with its context. The sample belongs to a study of T cell responses to AZD1222 COVID-19 vaccine. Germline assignment: CDR1 SGHRS and CDR2 YFSETQ. Trimming removed 6 bases at V and 5 bases at J, with 20 bases between. The CDR3 consists of 16 residues. Profiled with immunoSEQ multiplex PCR; TCRdb holds only in-frame clones, not every one. This sample has some 120,000 clones, with roughly 90% found just once. Sequences were derived from peripheral blood, sampled on day 0 of AZD1222 vaccination. This TCR was recovered from an adult in good health. The genes are TRBV5-1 and TRBJ2-2, with D perhaps matching TRBD1 or TRBD2 (5 bases each). This chain's CDR3 is CASTIGTAGRTGELFF. The CDR3 region has the DNA TGCGCCAGCACCATAGGGACGGCCGGTAGGACCGGGGAGCTGTTTTTT.